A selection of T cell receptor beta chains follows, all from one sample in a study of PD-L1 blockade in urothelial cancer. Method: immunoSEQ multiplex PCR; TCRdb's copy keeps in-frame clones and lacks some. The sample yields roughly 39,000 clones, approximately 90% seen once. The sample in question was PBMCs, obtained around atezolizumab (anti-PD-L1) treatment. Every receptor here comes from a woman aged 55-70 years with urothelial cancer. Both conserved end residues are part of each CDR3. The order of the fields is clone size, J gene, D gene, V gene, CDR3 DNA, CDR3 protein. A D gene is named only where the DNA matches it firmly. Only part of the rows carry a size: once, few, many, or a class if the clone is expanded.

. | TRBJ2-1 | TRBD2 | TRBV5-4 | TGTGCCAGCAGCCCCGGGGGGAGGGCCCTCTCGGGCAATGAGCAGTTCTTC | CASSPGGRALSGNEQFF
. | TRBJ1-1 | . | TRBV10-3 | TGTGCCATCAGTGAGTCCCGGGCGGGAACTGAAGCTTTCTTT | CAISESRAGTEAFF
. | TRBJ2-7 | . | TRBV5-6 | TGTGCCAGCAGCTTGTTCGGAGCTAACGAGCAGTACTTC | CASSLFGANEQYF
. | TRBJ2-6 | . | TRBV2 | TGTGCCAGTAGGGGCTATACCTACTCTGGGGCCAACGTCCTGACTTTC | CASRGYTYSGANVLTF
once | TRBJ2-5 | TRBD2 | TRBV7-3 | TGTGCCAGCAGCCTCTTAGCGGGCGGGGAAGAGACCCAGTACTTC | CASSLLAGGEETQYF
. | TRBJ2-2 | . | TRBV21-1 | TGTGCCAGCAGCAAAGCGTCGCGACAAACGAACACCGGGGAGCTGTTTTTT | CASSKASRQTNTGELFF
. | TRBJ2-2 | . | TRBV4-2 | TGTGCCAGCAGCCAAACTTCGAACACCGGGGAGCTGTTTTTT | CASSQTSNTGELFF
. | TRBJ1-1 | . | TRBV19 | TGTGCCAGTAGTATAAATGGTCTAGGGGGTCGTACTGAAGCTTTCTTT | CASSINGLGGRTEAFF
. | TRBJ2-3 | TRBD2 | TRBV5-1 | TGCGCCAGCAGCTTGGGGATTCGGAGAGCGGGAGCCGCAGATACGCAGTATTTT | CASSLGIRRAGAADTQYF
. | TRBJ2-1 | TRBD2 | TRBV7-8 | TGTGCCAGCAGCCCCGGAGGTAGCGGGGGGAACAATGAGCAGTTCTTC | CASSPGGSGGNNEQFF
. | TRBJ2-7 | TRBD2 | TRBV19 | TGTGCCAGTAGTATACCACTAGCGGGAGCCTACGAGCAGTACTTC | CASSIPLAGAYEQYF
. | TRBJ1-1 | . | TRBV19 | TGTGCCAGTAGTCCGACAGGTAGGAGTTACACTGAAGCTTTCTTT | CASSPTGRSYTEAFF
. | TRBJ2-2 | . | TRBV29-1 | TGCAGCGTTGTTCCCTCGAGGGCGACCGGGGAGCTGTTTTTT | CSVVPSRATGELFF
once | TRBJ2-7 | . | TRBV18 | TGTGCCAGCTCACCACTCTCACTCAGGGCCAACGAGCAGTACTTC | CASSPLSLRANEQYF
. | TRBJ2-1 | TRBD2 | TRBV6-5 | TGTGCCAGCAGTGCCGGGACTAGCGGGATTGAGCAGTTCTTC | CASSAGTSGIEQFF
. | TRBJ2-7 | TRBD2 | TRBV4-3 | TGCGCCAGCAGCCAAGATGTGTTGGCGGGAGGGGGGGAGCAGTACTTC | CASSQDVLAGGGEQYF
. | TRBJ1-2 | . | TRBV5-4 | TGTGCCAGCAGCTTGGGGGGCGGCTACACCTTC | CASSLGGGYTF
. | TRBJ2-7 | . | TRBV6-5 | TGTGCCAGCAGTTACTCCTCGGGGGAGGCTTCCTACGAGCAGTACTTC | CASSYSSGEASYEQYF
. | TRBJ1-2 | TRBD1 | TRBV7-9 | TGTGCCAGCAGCCAACAGGGGAAGTATGGCTACACCTTC | CASSQQGKYGYTF
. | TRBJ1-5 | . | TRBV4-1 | TGCGCCAGCAGCCAAGGACAGGGCAATCAGCCCCAGCATTTT | CASSQGQGNQPQHF
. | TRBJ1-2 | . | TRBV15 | TGTGCCACCAGCAGAGATGTGACACCTAACTATGGCTACACCTTC | CATSRDVTPNYGYTF
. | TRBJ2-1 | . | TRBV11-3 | TGTGCCAGCAGCTTGGGGGGTTCCAATGAGCAGTTCTTC | CASSLGGSNEQFF
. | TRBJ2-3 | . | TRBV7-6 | TGTGCCAGCAGCTTAATCCGAGAAGATACGCAGTATTTT | CASSLIREDTQYF
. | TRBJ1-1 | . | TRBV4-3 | TGCGCCAGCAGCCAAGGGGAGCTCATGAACACTGAAGCTTTCTTT | CASSQGELMNTEAFF
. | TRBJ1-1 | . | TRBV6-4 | TGTGCCAGCAGCGCCAGTGAGAACACTGAAGCTTTCTTT | CASSASENTEAFF
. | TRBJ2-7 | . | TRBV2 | TGTGCCAGCAGCCGACCGGGACAAAGGGCCTCCGAGCAGTACTTC | CASSRPGQRASEQYF
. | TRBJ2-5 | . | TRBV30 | TGTGCCTGGAGTGTACGAATCCGGGAGACCCAGTACTTC | CAWSVRIRETQYF
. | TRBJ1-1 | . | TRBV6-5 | TGTGCCAGCAGTTCCACAATGGGAGGCCTCACTGAAGCTTTCTTT | CASSSTMGGLTEAFF
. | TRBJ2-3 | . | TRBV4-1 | TGCGCCAGCAGCCTTCGTTCACTAGCAGCAAGCACAGATACGCAGTATTTT | CASSLRSLAASTDTQYF
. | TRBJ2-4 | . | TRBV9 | TGTGCCAGCAGCGTAGCGCATCGAGCGGGTTTCAAAAACATTCAGTACTTC | CASSVAHRAGFKNIQYF
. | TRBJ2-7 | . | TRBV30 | TGTGCCTGGAGTCTGACTTTCTACGAGCAGTACTTC | CAWSLTFYEQYF
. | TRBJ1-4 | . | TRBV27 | TGTGCCAGCAGTTTAAAAACGCCAGGGGATGAAAAACTGTTTTTT | CASSLKTPGDEKLFF
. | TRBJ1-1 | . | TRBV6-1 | TGTGCCAGCAGTAAAGGACATTACACTGAAGCTTTCTTT | CASSKGHYTEAFF
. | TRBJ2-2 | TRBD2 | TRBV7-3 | TGTGCCAGCAGCTGGGGAGCGGGAGCCGCCGGGGAGCTGTTTTTT | CASSWGAGAAGELFF
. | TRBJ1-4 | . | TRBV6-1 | TGTGCCAGCAGTGAAGAAGGGGAGGGGGCAACTAATGAAAAACTGTTTTTT | CASSEEGEGATNEKLFF
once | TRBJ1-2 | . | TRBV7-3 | TGTGCCAGCAGCAAGGACAAGAACTATGGCTACACCTTC | CASSKDKNYGYTF
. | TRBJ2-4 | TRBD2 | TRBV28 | TGTGCCAGTCAACAAGCGGGGCTAGCCAAAAACATTCAGTACTTC | CASQQAGLAKNIQYF
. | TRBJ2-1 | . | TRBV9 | TGTGCCAGCAGCGAGGGACTTAGCTCCTACAATGAGCAGTTCTTC | CASSEGLSSYNEQFF
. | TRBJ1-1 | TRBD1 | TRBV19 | TGTGCCAGCACCAGACAGGGTCATTTTACTGAAGCTTTCTTT | CASTRQGHFTEAFF
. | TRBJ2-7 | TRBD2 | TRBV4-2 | TGTGCCAGCAGCCATATGTTAGCGGGAGATCGCTACGAGCAGTACTTC | CASSHMLAGDRYEQYF
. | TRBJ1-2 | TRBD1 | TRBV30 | TGTGCCTGGAGTGTATTGCGCCAGGGGGCGGGCTACACCTTC | CAWSVLRQGAGYTF
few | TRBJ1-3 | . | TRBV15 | TGTGCCACCAGCAGAGTCGGCAGGGGATCCGGAAACACCATATATTTT | CATSRVGRGSGNTIYF
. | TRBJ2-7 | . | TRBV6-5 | TGTGCCAGCAGTCTGATCCCAGGAATCCACGAGCAGTACTTC | CASSLIPGIHEQYF
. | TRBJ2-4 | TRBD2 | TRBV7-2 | TGTGCCAGCAGCCAGAGTAGCGGGAGTTCGTCGGACAAAAACATTCAGTACTTC | CASSQSSGSSSDKNIQYF
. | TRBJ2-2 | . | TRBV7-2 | TGTGCCAGCAGCCCAGTGGGGACTTCTTCTGTCGCCGGGGAGCTGTTTTTT | CASSPVGTSSVAGELFF
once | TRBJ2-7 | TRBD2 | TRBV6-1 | TGTGCCAGCAGTGAAGGGGGGGGGACTAGCGGTTCCTACGAGCAGTACTTC | CASSEGGGTSGSYEQYF
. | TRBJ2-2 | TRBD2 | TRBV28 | TGTGCCAGCAAACCTCCGGGACTAGCGGGACCCGGGGAGCTGTTTTTT | CASKPPGLAGPGELFF
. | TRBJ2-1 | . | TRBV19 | TGTGCCAGTCGGAGCAGGGACTCCTACAATGAGCAGTTCTTC | CASRSRDSYNEQFF
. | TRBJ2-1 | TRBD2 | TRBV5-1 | TGCGCCAGCAGCTGGGGGACTAGCAATGAGCAGTTCTTC | CASSWGTSNEQFF
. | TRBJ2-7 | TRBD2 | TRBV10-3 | TGTGCCATCAGTGAGTCGATTCTAGCGGACTCCTACGAGCAGTACTTC | CAISESILADSYEQYF
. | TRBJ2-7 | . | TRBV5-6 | TGTGCCAGCAGCTCCTTAGGGGAGGACTCCTACGAGCAGTACTTC | CASSSLGEDSYEQYF
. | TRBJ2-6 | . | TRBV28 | TGTGCCAGCAGTAACCAGGACTTAACTGGGGCCAACGTCCTGACTTTC | CASSNQDLTGANVLTF
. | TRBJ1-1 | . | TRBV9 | TGTGCCAGCAGCGTAGTGGGGACATACACTGAAGCTTTCTTT | CASSVVGTYTEAFF
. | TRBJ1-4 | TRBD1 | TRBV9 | TGTGCCAGCAGCGCGGGACAGCCAACTAATGAAAAACTGTTTTTT | CASSAGQPTNEKLFF